This entry concerns a single T cell receptor (beta chain). The sample belongs to a study of blood T cell repertoires in COVID-19. This CDR3 contains 16 residues. Trimming removed 4 bases from V and 8 bases from J; junction bases left unmatched: 12. Germline V gene sequence: CDR1 KGHDR, CDR2 SFDVKD. How the authors handled the data: Reference gene primer amplification gave nucleated cell count estimates. The table came from immunoSEQ multiplex PCR; TCRdb's copy has only in-frame clones and leaves some out. V, J and clone size were drawn from that table, and D and trimming were deduced from the DNA. Here the sample spans approximately 360,000 clones, roughly 88% being singletons. Participant ages covered roughly 18 to 89 years across 24 US areas.

The receptor was derived from a woman younger than 45 with acute COVID-19. The rearrangement joins TRBV24-1 to TRBJ2-1; the match to TRBD1 covers 8 bases. Sequencing input: PBMCs or T cells enriched from blood (not recorded which). CDR3 DNA: TGTGCCACCAGTGACCGGACAGGGAGTGTTAGCGATGAGCAGTTCTTC. Its protein is CATSDRTGSVSDEQFF.